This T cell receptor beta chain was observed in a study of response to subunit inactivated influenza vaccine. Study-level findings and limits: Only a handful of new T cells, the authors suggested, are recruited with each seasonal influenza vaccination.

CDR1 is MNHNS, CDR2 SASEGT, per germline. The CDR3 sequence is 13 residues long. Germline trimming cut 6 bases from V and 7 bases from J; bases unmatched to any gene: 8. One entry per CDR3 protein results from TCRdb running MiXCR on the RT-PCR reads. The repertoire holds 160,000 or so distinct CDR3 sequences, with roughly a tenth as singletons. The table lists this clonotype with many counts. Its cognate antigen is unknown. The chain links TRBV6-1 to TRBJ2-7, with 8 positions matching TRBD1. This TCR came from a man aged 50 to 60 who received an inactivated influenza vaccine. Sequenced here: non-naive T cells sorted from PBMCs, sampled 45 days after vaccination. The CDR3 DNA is TGTGCCAGCAGACAGGGGGAAACTAGGGAGCAGTACTTC. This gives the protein CASRQGETREQYF.